One sample yielded the 15 T cell receptor beta chains listed below, sequenced in a study of cytomegalovirus exposure and HLA in healthy donors. A multiplex PCR was run with 60 Vbeta primers and 13 Jbeta primers. Clones were sequenced by immunoSEQ multiplex PCR, and TCRdb holds only the in-frame ones, with some missing. The sample has 150,000 to 200,000 clones, and its top ten clones hold around 0.79%. The specimen sequenced was PBMCs. All receptors derive from a woman in her late teens or twenties in good health and CMV-seropositive.

The chain carries TRBV29-1 and TRBJ2-3; TRBD1 is a possible D gene (5 bases). CDR3 length: 11 residues. Germline-derived CDR1 and CDR2 are SQVTM and ANQGSEA. V lost 3 bases, J lost 4 bases, and 5 bases lay in between. CDR3 nucleotide sequence: TGCAGCGTTGACAGGGCAGATACGCAGTATTTT. Its protein is CSVDRADTQYF.

The genes are TRBV11-3 and TRBJ1-1; 8 bases are shared with TRBD1. The V gene end was trimmed by 4 bases and the J gene end by 4 bases; junction bases not matched to a gene: 5. Germline V CDR1 and CDR2: SGHNT, YENEEA. The CDR3 covers 14 residues. CDR3 DNA: TGTGCCAGCAGCTCCTTCGACAGGGGCACTGAAGCTTTCTTT. It is translated as CASSSFDRGTEAFF.

V and J are TRBV19 and TRBJ2-1; D possibly corresponds to TRBD2 (6 bases). Germline CDR1 and CDR2: LNHDA and SQIVND (reference sequence). The CDR3 is 16 amino acids. V was trimmed by 7 bases and J by 8 bases, leaving 24 bases between them. The CDR3 spells CASMGLWGDGYHEQFF. Here the CDR3 DNA reads TGTGCCAGTATGGGACTCTGGGGGGACGGTTATCATGAGCAGTTCTTC.

The chain carries TRBV19 and TRBJ1-5; 8 bases map to TRBD1. Trimming cost V 5 bases and J 11 bases; bases outside gene matches: 11. The CDR3 has 14 amino acids. Germline-derived CDR1 and CDR2 are LNHDA and SQIVND (reference sequence). The DNA of the CDR3 is TGTGCCAGTAGTCAGGGACAGGCGTTCATAACCCAGCATTTT. Translated: CASSQGQAFITQHF.

The chain employs TRBV9 and TRBJ2-3, with 14 bases that match TRBD2. Germline values: CDR1 SGDLS, CDR2 YYNGEE. Trimming at V came to 4 bases and at J to 4 bases, leaving 5 bases not matched to a gene. CDR3 length: 16 amino acids. The CDR3 loop is CASSLGTSGSADTQYF. The CDR3 nucleotides are TGTGCCAGCAGCCTCGGGACTAGCGGGAGCGCAGATACGCAGTATTTT.

The chain is built from TRBV30 and TRBJ2-5, with D tentatively TRBD2 (6 bases). TRBJ2-7 explains the end of the DNA better; the J call may be wrong. Germline V gives CDR1 GTSNPN, CDR2 SVGIG (reference sequence). The CDR3 spans 14 residues. The CDR3 nucleotides read TGTGCCTGGAGTCGTCTCGGGGGAGCGGTCGAGCAGTACTTC. Translation gives CAWSRLGGAVEQYF.

The V and J genes are TRBV30 and TRBJ2-7, with D possibly matching TRBD2 (5 bases). The CDR3 covers 14 residues. The germline V and J ends were trimmed by 0 bases and 5 bases, with 14 bases remaining between them. Germline CDR1 and CDR2: GTSNPN and SVGIG (reference sequence). CDR3 nucleotide sequence: TGTGCCTGGAGTGTAAGCGGCACAACCGACGAGCAGTACTTC. It encodes CAWSVSGTTDEQYF.

The V gene is TRBV4-1, the J gene TRBJ2-7; D gene ambiguous. The germline CDR1 and CDR2 sequences are MGHRA and YSYEKL. V lost 1 base, J lost 2 bases, and 9 bases lay in between. The CDR3 sequence is 14 residues long. The CDR3 DNA sequence: TGCGCCAGCAGCCAAGTTGGCGGTACCTACGAGCAGTACTTC. Amino acids: CASSQVGGTYEQYF.

This rearrangement joins TRBV9 to TRBJ2-5; 9 bases line up with TRBD2. Germline assignment: CDR1 SGDLS and CDR2 YYNGEE. V was clipped by 0 bases and J by 5 bases; unmatched bases: 5. The CDR3 has 15 amino acids. CDR3 region: CASSVGGGARETQYF. The CDR3 nucleotides are TGTGCCAGCAGCGTAGGCGGGGGGGCCCGGGAGACCCAGTACTTC.

The chain is built from TRBV4-3 and TRBJ1-1; D not resolved. Germline loops: CDR1 LGHNA, CDR2 YSLEER. This CDR3 contains 15 residues. The V end was cut by 0 bases, the J end by 2 bases, with 10 bases between. The CDR3 bases are TGCGCCAGCAGCCAAGACATCGGCGGCAACACTGAAGCTTTCTTT. Translated, it gives CASSQDIGGNTEAFF.

J is TRBJ1-1 and V is TRBV7-9; D call uncertain. This CDR3 is 12 amino acids long. The germline CDR1 and CDR2 sequences are SEHNR and FQNEAQ (reference sequence). The V end lost 3 bases, the J end lost 3 bases, and 5 bases lay between the germline ends. The CDR3 DNA sequence: TGTGCCAGCAGCTTTGCGGACACTGAAGCTTTCTTT. Its protein product is CASSFADTEAFF.

V gene TRBV4-2 combines with J gene TRBJ2-3; TRBD1 matches 10 bases. The CDR3 is 16 amino acids. CDR1 is LGHNA and CDR2 is YNFKEQ in the germline V gene. Trimming took 1 base from V and 1 from J; bases not matched to a gene: 2. This CDR3 is CASSQAGTGGTDTQYF. The CDR3 nucleotides read TGTGCCAGCAGCCAAGCCGGGACAGGGGGCACAGATACGCAGTATTTT.

The chain recombines TRBV6-4 with TRBJ2-1, with D possibly matching TRBD2 (5 bases). The CDR3 extends over 13 amino acids. Trimming left V 3 bases short and J 8 bases short, with 11 bases between. Germline CDR1 MRHNA, CDR2 SNTAGT. In DNA, the CDR3 is TGTGCCAGCAGTGAGCGGTTCGGGGATGAGCAGTTCTTC. Encoded protein: CASSERFGDEQFF.

V and J are TRBV7-2 and TRBJ1-3, with TRBD1 matching 7 bases. Germline values: CDR1 SGHTA, CDR2 FQGNSA. The length of the CDR3 is 15 residues. Trimming at V came to 5 bases and at J to 2 bases, leaving 6 bases not matched to a gene. The DNA for the CDR3 is TGTGCCAGCAGCCAAAGACAGGGAACTGGAAACACCATATATTTT. Encoded protein: CASSQRQGTGNTIYF.

This chain joins TRBV7-9 and TRBJ1-1; D not resolved. V was trimmed by 3 bases and J by 7 bases, leaving 12 bases between them. Germline CDR1 SEHNR, CDR2 FQNEAQ (reference sequence). This CDR3 comprises 13 residues. The CDR3 coding sequence is TGTGCCAGCAGCTTGGGAGACAAATTTGAAGCTTTCTTT. Protein: CASSLGDKFEAFF.